The next 8 T cell receptor beta chains were all read from a single sample in a study of cytomegalovirus exposure and HLA in healthy donors. Some clones are missing from TCRdb's copy, which holds only in-frame ones; the method was immunoSEQ multiplex PCR. The table has 250,000 to 400,000 clones, around 90% seen once. The source material was PBMCs. The receptors derive from a man aged 25-40 years in good health and CMV-seronegative.

CDR3 sequence reads: CASSGRTGLSGNTIYF. CDR3 in DNA: TGTGCCAGCAGCGGACGGACAGGCCTCTCTGGAAACACCATATATTTT. V usage is TRBV9 and J usage is TRBJ1-3, with 7 bases aligning to TRBD1. Germline values: CDR1 SGDLS, CDR2 YYNGEE. V was pared by 3 bases and J by 0 bases, with 6 bases of the junction left unmatched. CDR3 length: 16 residues. Combining the CDR3 with reference TRBV9 and TRBJ1-3 gives the whole variable domain DSGVTQTPKHLITATGQRVTLRCSPRSGDLSVYWYQQSLDQGLQFLIQYYNGEERAKGNILERFSAQQFPDLHSELNLSSLELGDSALYFCASSGRTGLSGNTIYFGEGSWLTVV.

This sequence joins TRBV15 and TRBJ2-5; 8 nucleotides match TRBD2. The CDR3 spans 15 residues. CDR1 and CDR2 (germline): LNHNV, YYDKDF (reference sequence). With V trimmed by 0 bases and J by 2 bases, 2 bases remained unmatched. CDR3 nucleotide sequence: TGTGCCACCAGCAGAGATGCGGGGGGACAAGAGACCCAGTACTTC. Protein sequence: CATSRDAGGQETQYF.

This clone was seen a single time. V is TRBV6-1 and J is TRBJ2-5; 11 nucleotides match TRBD1. This CDR3 is 17 amino acids long. Germline lookup yields CDR1 MNHNS and CDR2 SASEGT. Trimming took 1 base from V and 1 from J; bases not matched to a gene: 5. The DNA of the CDR3 is TGTGCCAGCAGTGAAGAGAGGACAGGGGGCTTCCAAGAGACCCAGTACTTC. It specifies CASSEERTGGFQETQYF.

The chain links TRBV18 to TRBJ1-5; D unresolved. Germline V CDR1 and CDR2: KGHSH, LQKENI. The CDR3 contains 14 residues. V shed 6 bases and J shed 5 bases, with 14 bases lying between them. This CDR3 reads CASSPSRVDQPQHF. The CDR3 DNA reads as TGTGCCAGCTCCCCCTCGAGGGTTGATCAGCCCCAGCATTTT.

This clone was observed a handful of times. The rearrangement uses TRBV10-3 and TRBJ1-5; a possible D gene is TRBD1 (6 bases). V dropped 10 bases and J dropped 5 bases, with 24 bases sitting between them. Germline CDR1 and CDR2: ENHRY and SYGVKD. The CDR3 has 16 residues. CDR3 DNA: TGTGCCACGAGAAATAAACTTCAGGGGATATATCAGCCCCAGCATTTT. This encodes CATRNKLQGIYQPQHF.

The CDR3 is CASSALAGGSNEQFF. CDR3 in DNA: TGTGCCAGCAGCGCCCTAGCGGGGGGAAGCAATGAGCAGTTCTTC. V usage is TRBV11-2 and J usage is TRBJ2-1; 11 nucleotides line up with TRBD2. Germline CDR1 SGHAT, CDR2 FQNNGV. V trimming: 5 bases; J trimming: 6 bases; junction bases outside the gene matches: 6. This CDR3 comprises 15 residues. The complete variable domain, with remaining parts taken from reference TRBV11-2 and TRBJ2-1, reads EAGVAQSPRYKIIEKRQSVAFWCNPISGHATLYWYQQILGQGPKLLIQFQNNGVVDDSQLPKDRFSAERLKGVDSTLKIQPAKLEDSAVYLCASSALAGGSNEQFFGPGTRLTVL.

This chain links TRBV7-8 with TRBJ1-2; 9 nucleotides match TRBD1. Unmatched junction bases numbered 1, after V lost 3 bases and J lost 5 bases. Looked up from germline, CDR1 is SGHVS and CDR2 is FQNEAQ. The CDR3 has 13 residues. CDR3 sequence reads: CASSLGQGYGYTF. For the CDR3, the DNA is TGTGCCAGCAGCTTGGGACAGGGTTATGGCTACACCTTC.

The chain joins TRBV30 to TRBJ1-1, with 9 bases fitting TRBD1. This CDR3 is built from 15 residues. The germline V gene encodes CDR1 GTSNPN and CDR2 SVGIG (reference sequence). The V segment lost 1 base and the J segment 1 base; nucleotides outside the gene matches: 4. Written as DNA, the CDR3 is TGTGCCTGGAGTGCCGCGGACAGGGGGAACACTGAAGCTTTCTTT. Protein sequence: CAWSAADRGNTEAFF.